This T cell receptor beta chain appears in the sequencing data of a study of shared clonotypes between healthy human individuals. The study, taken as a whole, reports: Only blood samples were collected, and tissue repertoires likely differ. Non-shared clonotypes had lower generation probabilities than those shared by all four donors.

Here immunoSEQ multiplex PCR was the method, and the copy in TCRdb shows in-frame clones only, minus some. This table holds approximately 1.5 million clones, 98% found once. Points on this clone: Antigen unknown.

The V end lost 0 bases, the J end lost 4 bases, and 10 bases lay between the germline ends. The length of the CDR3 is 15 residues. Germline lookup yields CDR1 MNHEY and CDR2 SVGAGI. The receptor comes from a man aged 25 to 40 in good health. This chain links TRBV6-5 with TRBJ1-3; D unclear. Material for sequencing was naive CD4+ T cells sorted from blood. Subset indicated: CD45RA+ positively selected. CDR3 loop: CASSYSAAEGNTIYF. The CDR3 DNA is TGTGCCAGCAGTTACTCGGCGGCAGAGGGAAACACCATATATTTT.